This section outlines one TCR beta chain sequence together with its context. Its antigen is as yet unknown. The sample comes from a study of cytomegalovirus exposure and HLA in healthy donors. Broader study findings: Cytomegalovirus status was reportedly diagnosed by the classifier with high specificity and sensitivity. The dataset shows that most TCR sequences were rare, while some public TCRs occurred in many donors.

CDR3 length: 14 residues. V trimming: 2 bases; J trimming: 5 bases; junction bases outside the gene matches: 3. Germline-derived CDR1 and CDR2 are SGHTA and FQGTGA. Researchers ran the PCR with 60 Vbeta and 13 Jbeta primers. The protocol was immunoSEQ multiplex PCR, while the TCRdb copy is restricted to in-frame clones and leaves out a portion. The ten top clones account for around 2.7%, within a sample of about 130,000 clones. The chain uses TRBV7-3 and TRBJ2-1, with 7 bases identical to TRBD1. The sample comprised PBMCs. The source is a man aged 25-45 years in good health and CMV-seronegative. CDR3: CASSLSGQNNEQFF. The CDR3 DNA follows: TGTGCCAGCAGCTTATCGGGACAGAACAATGAGCAGTTCTTC.